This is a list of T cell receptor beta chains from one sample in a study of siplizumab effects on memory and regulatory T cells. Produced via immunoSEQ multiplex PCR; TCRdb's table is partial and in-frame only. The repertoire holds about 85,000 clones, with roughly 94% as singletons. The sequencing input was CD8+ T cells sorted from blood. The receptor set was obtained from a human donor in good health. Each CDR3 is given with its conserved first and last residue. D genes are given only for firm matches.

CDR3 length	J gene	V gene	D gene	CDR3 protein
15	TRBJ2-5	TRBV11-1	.	CASSLGRSKKETQYF
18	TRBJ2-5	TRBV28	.	CASSTLRVYVASKETQYF
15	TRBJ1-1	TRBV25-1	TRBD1	CASSETGQGYTEAFF
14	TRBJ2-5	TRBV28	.	CASSSYGPQETQYF
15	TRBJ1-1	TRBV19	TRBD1	CASSLGTGGNTEAFF
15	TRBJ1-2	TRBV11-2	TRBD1	CASSFGTDQYYGYTF
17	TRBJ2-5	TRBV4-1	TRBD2	CASSQEWPSGSQETQYF
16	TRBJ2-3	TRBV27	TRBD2	CASSLLAGAGTDTQYF
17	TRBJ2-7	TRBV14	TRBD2	CASSQGTTSGSAYEQYF
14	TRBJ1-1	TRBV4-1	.	CASSQKRGNTEAFF
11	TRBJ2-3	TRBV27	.	CASSSTDTQYF
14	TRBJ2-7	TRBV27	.	CASSWAGDSYEQYF
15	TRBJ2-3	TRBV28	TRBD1	CASSLRTGSTDTQYF
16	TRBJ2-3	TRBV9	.	CASSVDIGRGTDTQYF
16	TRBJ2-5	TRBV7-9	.	CASSLALRDTGETQYF
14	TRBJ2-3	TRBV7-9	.	CASSSQGGTDTQYF
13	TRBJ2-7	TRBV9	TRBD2	CASSPQRGYEQYF
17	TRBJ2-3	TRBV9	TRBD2	CASSLSQREGRRDTQYF
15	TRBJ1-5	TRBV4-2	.	CASSQDRWSNQPQHF
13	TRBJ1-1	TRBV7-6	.	CASSLWTEGEAFF
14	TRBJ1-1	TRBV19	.	CASSLQTGNTEAFF
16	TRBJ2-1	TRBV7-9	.	CASSLDTGPKYNEQFF